The table lists the clone carrying this T cell receptor (beta chain) with a few counts. MiXCR, run by TCRdb on the 5' RACE reads, gives a single entry per CDR3 protein. Among roughly 190,000 distinct CDR3 sequences listed, 15% to 20% were seen once. These data come from a study of T-cell memory formation after mild COVID-19. This clonotype originated in an adult woman who had mild COVID-19 (a few samples of this study predate the infection). Cell type and time point are not known. Input material: PBMCs or a T cell subset sorted from them (not recorded which).

CDR3 sequence (DNA): TGTGCCAGCAGCGAGGACAGGGGGGGCTTTCGGTCACCCCTCCACTTT. Its protein product is CASSEDRGGFRSPLHF. The chain carries TRBV9 and TRBJ1-6; TRBD1 aligns across 10 bases. Germline lookup yields CDR1 SGDLS and CDR2 YYNGEE. V lost 3 bases and J lost 10; bases outside the gene matches: 10. The CDR3 consists of 16 residues.